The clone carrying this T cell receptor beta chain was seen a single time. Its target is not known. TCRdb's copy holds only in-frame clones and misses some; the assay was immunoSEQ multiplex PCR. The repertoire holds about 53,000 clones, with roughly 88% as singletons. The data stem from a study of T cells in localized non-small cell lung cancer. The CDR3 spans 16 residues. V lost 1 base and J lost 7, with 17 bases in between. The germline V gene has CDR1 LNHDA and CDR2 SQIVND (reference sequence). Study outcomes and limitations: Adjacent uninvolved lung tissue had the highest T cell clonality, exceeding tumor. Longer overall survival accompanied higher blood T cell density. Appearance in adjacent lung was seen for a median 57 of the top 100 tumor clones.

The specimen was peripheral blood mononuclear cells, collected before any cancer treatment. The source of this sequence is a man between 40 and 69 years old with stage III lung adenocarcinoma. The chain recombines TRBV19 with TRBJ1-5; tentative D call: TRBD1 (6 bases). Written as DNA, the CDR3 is TGTGCCAGTAGTATAGGTCCAGGGGACGGAAGACAGCCCCAGCATTTT. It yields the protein CASSIGPGDGRQPQHF.